The clone carrying this T cell receptor beta chain was seen many times. The antigen remains unidentified. Using its own MiXCR run on the 5' RACE reads, TCRdb lists one record per CDR3 protein. This sample yields about 240,000 distinct CDR3 sequences, of which about 13% are seen a single time; roughly 3.7% belongs to the top ten. The CDR3 is 14 amino acids. Trimming stripped 5 bases from V and 9 bases from J, with 17 bases between. This sample was included in a study of identical twins. Study findings and constraints: For out-of-frame alpha sequences shared by twins, low generation probability was in excess. Monozygotic twins shared more out-of-frame TCR alpha than recombination models predicted. Clonotypes of the beta chain that were abundant in cord blood carried fewer insertions (memory repertoires showed none).

The same sample was also used in a study of yellow fever vaccine responses in identical twins.

The receptor's source is a woman younger than 35 in good health. V gene TRBV12-3 or TRBV12-4 combines with J gene TRBJ1-5; maybe TRBD1 (6 bases). What was sequenced was memory (CD45RO+) T cells sorted from blood. CDR3 protein: CASSPGAGRLPQHF. The CDR3 bases are TGTGCCAGCAGTCCAGGGGCAGGGCGGCTGCCCCAGCATTTT.